This T cell receptor (beta chain) was captured by sequencing in a study of beta chain features in type 1 diabetes. Whole-study context: When patients were set against healthy donors, age, gender and cell yields were similar. Overall study findings and caveats: Among all four CD4+ subsets, Type 1 diabetes patients had TCRB CDR3s that were moderately but significantly shorter. Whatever favoring of shorter templates PCR might show would apply equally to patients and controls. Naive, central memory and regulatory TCRB repertoires appeared more similar among patients than healthy donors.

Germline V gives CDR1 SGHVS, CDR2 FQNEAQ. The trim removed 1 base at V and 10 bases at J, leaving 12 bases unmatched. The CDR3 has 16 residues. Sorted populations all had greater than 98% purity. In regard to this clone: Antigen specificity is unknown.

The sequenced template was cDNA made from the entire isolated RNA. Here immunoSEQ multiplex PCR was the method, and the copy in TCRdb shows in-frame clones only, minus some. The sample includes over 600,000 clones, around 11% seen only once; the top ten take more than 0.1%. This chain links TRBV7-8 with TRBJ2-5, with 10 bases that match TRBD2. What was sequenced was naive CD4+ T cells from blood. The receptor's source is a man in his thirties or forties with type 1 diabetes. The CDR3 loop is CASSLGIERGGFYQYF. In nucleotides, the CDR3 is TGTGCCAGCAGCTTAGGAATTGAGCGGGGGGGATTCTACCAGTACTTC.